The 32 T cell receptor beta chains below all came from one sample that was sequenced in a study of T cell clonality in common variable immunodeficiency. The protocol was immunoSEQ multiplex PCR, while the TCRdb copy is restricted to in-frame clones and leaves out a portion. The sample has roughly 58,000 clones, none seen only once; the top ten hold 5% to 7%. The sample comprised peripheral blood mononuclear cells. The receptors derive from a person between 18 and 75 years old in good health.

This clone came up many times. The read ends 3 residues before the CDR3 terminus; that terminus is restored from the germline J gene. The V and J genes are TRBV5-1 and TRBJ1-1, with D possibly being TRBD1 (5 bases). CDR1 is SGHRS and CDR2 is YFSETQ in the germline V gene. Trimming removed 5 bases from V and 1 base from J, with 9 bases in between. The CDR3 has 13 amino acids. CDR3 DNA (partial): TGCGCCAGCAGACCAACAGGGAACACTGAA. As protein: CASRPTGNTE. The entire CDR3 sequence reads CASRPTGNTEAFF.

This clone was picked up many times. Sequencing ends 3 residues short of the CDR3 end; the germline J gene provides the rest. J is TRBJ1-1 and V is TRBV28; TRBD1 is a possible D gene (5 bases). V lost 5 bases to trimming and J lost 1 base, with 20 bases between them. Per the germline V gene, CDR1 is MDHEN and CDR2 is SYDVKM. The CDR3 sequence is 17 residues long. CDR3 DNA, as far as it was read: TGTGCCAGCAGTCCGACCCCCCTTCAGAGGGGGAACACTGAA. Residues: CASSPTPLQRGNTE. The CDR3 in full is CASSPTPLQRGNTEAFF. The whole variable domain, filled in from reference TRBV28 and TRBJ1-1, reads DVKVTQSSRYLVKRTGEKVFLECVQDMDHENMFWYRQDPGLGLRLIYFSYDVKMKEKGDIPEGYSVSREKKERFSLILESASTNQTSMYLCASSPTPLQRGNTEAFFGQGTRLTVV.

A remark on this clone: The read finishes 3 residues shy of the CDR3 end, and the germline J gene is used to complete it. The chain employs TRBV19 and TRBJ1-6, with D unclear. The CDR3 extends over 15 amino acids. Between the trimmed V and J ends, which lost 6 bases and 10 bases, there was a span of 19 bases. Germline values: CDR1 LNHDA, CDR2 SQIVND (reference sequence). The CDR3 reads CASSLRPGVGSPLHF. Partial CDR3 DNA: TGTGCCAGTAGCCTCAGACCCGGGGTAGGATCACCC.

This clone occurred many times. With the read ending 3 residues before the CDR3 end, the germline J gene is used to fill in that end. The rearrangement uses TRBV28 and TRBJ1-4; TRBD1 agrees at 9 bases. Germline V gene sequence: CDR1 MDHEN, CDR2 SYDVKM. The CDR3 totals 13 residues. Unmatched junction bases numbered 8, after V lost 8 bases and J lost 10 bases. The CDR3 is CASLGGQGIKLFF. Partial CDR3 DNA: TGTGCCAGCCTGGGGGGACAGGGCATAAAA. The full variable domain, its missing parts supplied by reference TRBV28 and TRBJ1-4, is DVKVTQSSRYLVKRTGEKVFLECVQDMDHENMFWYRQDPGLGLRLIYFSYDVKMKEKGDIPEGYSVSREKKERFSLILESASTNQTSMYLCASLGGQGIKLFFGSGTQLSVL.

This clone was picked up many times. The CDR3 extends 3 residues past the end of the read, so its final part is completed from the germline J gene. This sequence joins TRBV5-1 and TRBJ2-7; possibly TRBD2 for D (6 bases). The germline gives CDR1 SGHRS, CDR2 YFSETQ. The CDR3 spans 14 residues. V was pared by 4 bases and J by 3 bases, with 14 bases between. The CDR3 loop is CASSQETSNYEQYF. The CDR3 bases that were read are TGCGCCAGCAGCCAGGAGACTAGTAACTACGAG.

The CDR3 sequence: CSARSTQGGLDYNEQFF. The covered CDR3 bases are TGCAGTGCTAGATCAACCCAGGGGGGACTAGACTACAATGAG. The chain has TRBV20-1 and TRBJ2-1; the D gene is possibly TRBD2 (8 bases). From the germline J gene comes the end of the CDR3, since the read stops 3 residues before it. V dropped 2 bases and J dropped 3 bases, with 20 bases sitting between them. Germline V gives CDR1 DFQATT, CDR2 SNEGSKA (reference sequence). This CDR3 contains 17 residues.

This clone showed up many times. The read falls 3 residues short of the CDR3 end, and the missing part is taken from the germline J gene. This sequence joins TRBV20-1 and TRBJ2-3; 9 nucleotides agree with TRBD2. Germline V lookup: CDR1 DFQATT, CDR2 SNEGSKA (reference sequence). This CDR3 spans 15 amino acids. V lost 6 bases, J lost 2 bases, and 9 bases stayed unmatched. The DNA read from the CDR3 is TGCAGTGCAATAGTAGCGGGAGCCTTCACAGATACG. Translating it yields CSAIVAGAFTDT. The complete CDR3 protein is CSAIVAGAFTDTQYF.

This clone was detected ten times or more. The read is 3 residues too short to cover the CDR3 end, so that end is filled in from the germline J gene. The chain is built from TRBV28 and TRBJ2-7; D might be TRBD1 (6 bases). The CDR3 is 15 amino acids. Trimming removed 6 bases from V and 3 bases from J, with 18 bases in between. Germline-derived CDR1 and CDR2 are MDHEN and SYDVKM. CDR3 bases read: TGTGCCAGCAGCTCCCCGGGCCGAGGGGGCTACGAG. Translating it yields CASSSPGRGGYE. The complete CDR3 sequence is CASSSPGRGGYEQYF.

This clone was seen repeatedly, ten times or more. The missing CDR3 end, 3 residues past where the read stops, is filled in from the germline J gene. The J gene is TRBJ2-2, the V gene TRBV6-1; tentatively, D is TRBD2 (6 bases). The germline gives CDR1 MNHNS, CDR2 SASEGT. This CDR3 region has 15 residues. V was trimmed by 2 bases and J by 2 bases, leaving 9 bases between them. CDR3: CASSEFAGNTGELFF. The CDR3 bases that were read are TGTGCCAGCAGTGAATTCGCGGGAAACACCGGGGAG.

This clone was seen at least ten times. The read is 3 residues too short to cover the CDR3 end, so that end is filled in from the germline J gene. The rearrangement links TRBV20-1 to TRBJ2-7; D is uncertain. This CDR3 is 14 amino acids long. V shed 1 base and J shed 3 bases, with 13 bases lying between them. CDR1 is DFQATT, CDR2 SNEGSKA, per germline (reference sequence). CDR3 bases read: TGCAGTGCTAGAGTCTCAGACTCTATCTACGAG. It yields the protein CSARVSDSIYE. The complete CDR3 reads CSARVSDSIYEQYF.

In its sample, this clone was seen many times. From the germline J gene comes the end of the CDR3, since the read stops 3 residues before it. J is TRBJ1-1 and V is TRBV7-2; a weak D match, TRBD1 (5 bases). CDR3 length: 15 amino acids. Trimming cost V 1 base and J 4 bases, with 13 bases left between them. The germline V gene encodes CDR1 SGHTA and CDR2 FQGNSA. This chain's CDR3 is CASSLVPGMGTEAFF. The covered CDR3 bases are TGTGCCAGCAGCTTAGTTCCAGGGATGGGCACTGAA.

Ten or more counts support this clone. The read is 3 residues too short to cover the CDR3 end, so that end is filled in from the germline J gene. The chain employs TRBV12-3 or TRBV12-4 and TRBJ1-2; 7 positions match TRBD1. V was clipped by 5 bases and J by 7 bases; unmatched bases: 10. This CDR3 has 14 amino acids. CDR3 DNA, as far as it was read: TGTGCCAGCAGTCAACAGGGGACTTTAAGTGGC. It codes for CASSQQGTLSG. The whole CDR3 protein is CASSQQGTLSGYTF.

This clone was observed a handful of times. The sequenced fragment ends 3 residues before the CDR3 boundary, so the rest is inferred from the germline J gene. The V gene is TRBV20-1, the J gene TRBJ2-7, with 9 bases identical to TRBD1. The ends lost 2 bases at V and 5 bases at J; junction bases unmatched: 4. Germline values: CDR1 DFQATT, CDR2 SNEGSKA (reference sequence). This CDR3 has 13 residues. The DNA read from the CDR3 is TGCAGTGCTAGAAGGACAGGGGAAAACGAG. This encodes CSARRTGENE. The full CDR3 protein is CSARRTGENEQYF.

This clone was counted ten times or more. The observed sequence ends 3 residues before the CDR3 terminus, with the missing tail filled in from the germline J gene. The rearrangement links TRBV23-1 to TRBJ2-7; D remains unclear. TRBV23-1 is placed among ORFs of uncertain function. V was trimmed by 3 bases and J by 0 bases, leaving 6 bases between them. The CDR3 sequence is 13 residues long. The sequenced CDR3 bases are TGCGCCAGCAGTCATCAGAGCTCCTACGAG. Residues: CASSHQSSYE. The CDR3, in full, reads CASSHQSSYEQYF.

This clone was counted ten times or more. The read terminates 3 residues before the CDR3 end, so the remaining end is supplied by the germline J gene. The chain couples TRBV4-2 to TRBJ1-1; D gene unclear. This CDR3 region has 14 residues. V lost 5 bases, J lost 2 bases, and 12 bases lay in between. Germline CDR1 LGHNA, CDR2 YNFKEQ. Here the CDR3 reads CASSSLAVNTEAFF. The DNA read from the CDR3 is TGTGCCAGCAGCTCCCTAGCGGTAAACACTGAA.

About this clone itself: The read finishes 3 residues shy of the CDR3 end, and the germline J gene is used to complete it. The chain uses TRBV2 and TRBJ1-6, with 10 bases lining up with TRBD1. This CDR3 spans 15 amino acids. CDR1 and CDR2 from the germline V gene are SNHLY and FYNNEI. V shed 1 base, J shed 10 bases, and the junction held 4 bases outside the gene matches. The CDR3 bases that were read are TGTGCCAGCAGTGAAGAGGGACAGGGGAGCTCACCC. Its translation is CASSEEGQGSSP. Given in full, the CDR3 is CASSEEGQGSSPLHF.

This clone has at least ten counts. The CDR3 extends 3 residues past the end of the read, so its final part is completed from the germline J gene. This chain uses TRBV9 with TRBJ1-4; 8 bases agree with TRBD1. Trimming removed 3 bases from V and 7 bases from J; junction bases left unmatched: 8. Germline assignment: CDR1 SGDLS and CDR2 YYNGEE. The length of the CDR3 is 15 residues. CDR3 DNA (partial): TGTGCCAGCAGCGGATCCCAGGGGGCCAGTGAAAAA. This gives the protein CASSGSQGASEK. The full CDR3 is CASSGSQGASEKLFF.

This clone was counted at least ten times. The read terminates 3 residues ahead of where the CDR3 ends, so the germline J gene completes it. The chain uses TRBV19 and TRBJ2-6; TRBD1 agrees at 7 bases. This CDR3 is built from 15 residues. V lost 4 bases to trimming and J lost 5 bases; unmatched junction nucleotides: 5. The V gene's germline CDR1 is LNHDA and CDR2 SQIVND (reference sequence). The CDR3: CASSTGQARANVLTF. CDR3 bases read: TGTGCCAGTAGTACCGGACAGGCCCGGGCCAACGTC. Combining the CDR3 with reference TRBV19 and TRBJ2-6 gives the whole variable domain DGGITQSPKYLFRKEGQNVTLSCEQNLNHDAMYWYRQDPGQGLRLIYYSQIVNDFQKGDIAEGYSVSREKKESFPLTVTSAQKNPTAFYLCASSTGQARANVLTFGAGSRLTVL.

This clone has only a few counts. The read halts 3 residues ahead of the CDR3 end, with the missing end drawn from the germline J gene. The chain employs TRBV18 and TRBJ1-2; 11 bases match TRBD1. The CDR3 extends over 14 amino acids. The germline V gene encodes CDR1 KGHSH and CDR2 LQKENI. The sequenced CDR3 bases are TGTGCCAGCTCACCCTGGACAGGGGGCGAAGGC. It specifies CASSPWTGGEG. The whole CDR3 protein is CASSPWTGGEGYTF.

This clone was observed at least ten times. CDR3 DNA (partial): TGCAGTGCTAGCGGGGGTACTAGCGGGTACAATGAG. It translates to CSASGGTSGYNE. The full-length CDR3 reads as CSASGGTSGYNEQFF. The J gene is TRBJ2-1, the V gene TRBV20-1; 9 bases align to TRBD2. The read ends 3 residues early relative to the CDR3; the germline J gene fills the gap. The germline V gene encodes CDR1 DFQATT and CDR2 SNEGSKA (reference sequence). The CDR3 loop spans 15 amino acids. After removal of 3 bases from V and 4 bases from J, the junction contained 7 bases not matched to a gene.

This clone was found many times. Sequencing ends 3 residues short of the CDR3 end; the germline J gene provides the rest. The chain uses TRBV20-1 and TRBJ2-1; 7 positions match TRBD2. CDR1 is DFQATT and CDR2 is SNEGSKA in the germline V gene (reference sequence). V lost 4 bases to trimming and J lost 5 bases; unmatched junction nucleotides: 11. The CDR3 consists of 15 residues. The CDR3: CSAIPTSGIDNEQFF. The CDR3 bases that were read are TGCAGTGCTATCCCTACCAGCGGGATCGACAATGAG.

This clone was counted many times. CDR3 amino acids: CASSGQGTDTQYF. The sequenced CDR3 bases are TGTGCCAGCAGTGGCCAGGGTACAGATACG. The V call is TRBV6-1, the J call TRBJ2-3, with a possible D match to TRBD1 (5 bases). The observed sequence ends 3 residues before the CDR3 terminus, with the missing tail filled in from the germline J gene. V was shortened by 4 bases and J by 3 bases, with 8 bases between the two germline ends. Germline V gives CDR1 MNHNS, CDR2 SASEGT. The CDR3 is 13 amino acids.

This clone was recorded many times. CDR3 region: CASSSPGLVYEQYF. The sequenced CDR3 bases are TGCGCCAGCAGTTCGCCGGGACTAGTCTACGAG. The rearrangement joins TRBV5-1 to TRBJ2-7; 8 bases map to TRBD2. The read ends 3 residues early relative to the CDR3; the germline J gene fills the gap. The CDR3 extends over 14 amino acids. Germline V lookup: CDR1 SGHRS, CDR2 YFSETQ. V was pared by 5 bases and J by 3 bases, with 7 bases of the junction left unmatched.

This clone was recorded many times. The read finishes 3 residues shy of the CDR3 end, and the germline J gene is used to complete it. The V call is TRBV15, the J call TRBJ1-4, with D perhaps matching TRBD1 (6 bases). The CDR3 is made up of 15 amino acids. Trimming left V 4 bases short and J 7 bases short, with 16 bases between. Germline V gives CDR1 LNHNV, CDR2 YYDKDF (reference sequence). The CDR3 loop reads CATSKYRVVGEKLFF. Incomplete CDR3 DNA: TGTGCCACCAGCAAATACAGGGTAGTCGGTGAAAAA.

This clone was recorded at least ten times. The read gets to within 3 residues of the CDR3 end, and the germline J gene fills in the rest. V gene TRBV19 combines with J gene TRBJ2-2, with D tentatively TRBD2 (5 bases). V gave up 3 bases and J gave up 4 bases, with 15 bases separating them. The CDR3 is made up of 16 amino acids. CDR1 is LNHDA, CDR2 SQIVND, per germline (reference sequence). CDR3: CASSIPRRGLTGELFF. CDR3 DNA (partial): TGTGCCAGTAGTATCCCCAGGAGAGGACTCACCGGGGAG.

This clone was observed at least ten times. The DNA ends 3 residues before the CDR3 does, and the rest of the CDR3 is filled in from the germline J gene. This chain uses TRBV5-1 with TRBJ2-3; D is ambiguous. The CDR3 sequence is 13 residues long. Deletions cut 2 bases from V and 3 bases from J, with 7 bases between. From germline, CDR1 is SGHRS and CDR2 YFSETQ. The DNA read from the CDR3 is TGCGCCAGCAGCTTAGGTACAACAGATACG. Encoded protein: CASSLGTTDT. The whole CDR3 sequence is CASSLGTTDTQYF.

This clone was detected ten times or more. The read stops 3 residues short of the end of the CDR3; the missing end is completed from the germline J gene. The chain combines TRBV19 with TRBJ2-1; a weak D match, TRBD2 (6 bases). Trimming removed 6 bases from V and 4 bases from J, with 13 bases in between. The CDR3 has 14 residues. CDR1 is LNHDA, CDR2 SQIVND, per germline (reference sequence). CDR3 bases read: TGTGCCAGTAGCTCCGGGACTCCATACAATGAG. Its translation is CASSSGTPYNE. The full-length CDR3 reads as CASSSGTPYNEQFF.

This clone was seen a few times. The DNA ends 3 residues before the CDR3 does, and the rest of the CDR3 is filled in from the germline J gene. This chain links TRBV5-1 with TRBJ2-7; 7 bases fit TRBD2. CDR3 length: 16 amino acids. After removal of 0 bases from V and 5 bases from J, the junction contained 11 bases not matched to a gene. Germline V CDR1 and CDR2: SGHRS, YFSETQ. The CDR3: CASSLARASGKNEQYF. The sequenced CDR3 bases are TGCGCCAGCAGCTTGGCCCGGGCCAGCGGGAAGAACGAG. Combining the CDR3 with reference TRBV5-1 and TRBJ2-7 gives the whole variable domain KAGVTQTPRYLIKTRGQQVTLSCSPISGHRSVSWYQQTPGQGLQFLFEYFSETQRNKGNFPGRFSGRQFSNSRSEMNVSTLELGDSALYLCASSLARASGKNEQYFGPGTRLTVT.

This clone was detected many times. The read falls 3 residues short of the CDR3 end, and the missing part is taken from the germline J gene. The V call is TRBV7-8, the J call TRBJ2-7; 7 positions agree with TRBD2. The CDR3 loop spans 15 amino acids. With 1 base clipped from V and 4 bases from J, the junction kept 7 bases outside the gene matches. Germline loops: CDR1 SGHVS, CDR2 FQNEAQ. Incomplete CDR3 DNA: TGTGCCAGCAGCTTAGACATAACTAGCGTTTACGAG. Protein sequence: CASSLDITSVYE. The entire CDR3 is CASSLDITSVYEQYF.

Many counts were recorded for this clone. The observed sequence ends 3 residues before the CDR3 terminus, with the missing tail filled in from the germline J gene. This chain joins TRBV7-7 and TRBJ2-5; weak D call: TRBD2 (6 bases). V was trimmed by 6 bases and J by 4 bases, leaving 21 bases between them. The germline gives CDR1 SSHAT, CDR2 FNYEAQ (reference sequence). There are 16 residues in the CDR3. CDR3 DNA, as far as it was read: TGTGCCAGCAGTTTTAGCGGCTCCATTGGTGGAGAGACC. It yields the protein CASSFSGSIGGET. In full, the CDR3 reads CASSFSGSIGGETQYF.

The sample holds a few counts of this clone. The sequence runs out 3 residues before the end of the CDR3; the remainder is reconstructed from the germline J gene. This chain uses TRBV2 with TRBJ1-5; D gene uncertain. The CDR3 is 15 amino acids. The germline CDR1 and CDR2 sequences are SNHLY and FYNNEI. The V end was cut by 3 bases, the J end by 0 bases, with 9 bases between. The DNA read from the CDR3 is TGTGCCAGCAGTGATGGGCAGATTAGCAATCAGCCC. It translates to CASSDGQISNQP. The complete CDR3 reads CASSDGQISNQPQHF.

Worth noting for this clone: The sequence runs out 3 residues before the end of the CDR3; the remainder is reconstructed from the germline J gene. The chain recombines TRBV10-2 with TRBJ2-7, with a possible D match to TRBD2 (5 bases). V was cut by 6 bases and J by 3 bases, with 12 bases left in between. CDR1 and CDR2 from the germline V gene are WSHSY and SAAADI. The CDR3 totals 13 residues. The CDR3 spells CASRGLLDYEQYF. The sequenced CDR3 bases are TGCGCCAGCAGAGGACTTCTTGACTACGAG.